This T cell receptor beta chain stems from a study of T cells in women clearing cervical HPV infection. Some clones are missing from TCRdb's copy, which holds only in-frame ones; the method was immunoSEQ multiplex PCR. The sample totals 20,000 to 25,000 clones. Germline CDR1 and CDR2: SGHNT and YYREEE (reference sequence). The V gene lost 3 bases and the J gene lost 0 bases, with 15 bases spanning the gap. The CDR3 spans 16 residues. About this clone itself: The sequence runs out 3 residues before the end of the CDR3; the remainder is reconstructed from the germline J gene.

V is TRBV5-4 and J is TRBJ2-5, with a tentative D call TRBD1 (6 bases). This clonotype was sampled from a woman aged 18 to 75 with a cervical HPV16 infection that either progressed to CIN3+ or cleared (not recorded which). The sequenced sample consisted of blood buffy coat. The covered CDR3 bases are TGTGCCAGCAGCTACGGACAGAATTTGTACCAAGAGACC. Protein: CASSYGQNLYQET. The whole CDR3 sequence reads CASSYGQNLYQETQYF. The variable domain in full, with the rest retrieved from reference TRBV5-4 and TRBJ2-5, is ETGVTQSPTHLIKTRGQQVTLRCSSQSGHNTVSWYQQALGQGPQFIFQYYREEENGRGNFPPRFSGLQFPNYSSELNVNALELDDSALYLCASSYGQNLYQETQYFGPGTRLLVL.